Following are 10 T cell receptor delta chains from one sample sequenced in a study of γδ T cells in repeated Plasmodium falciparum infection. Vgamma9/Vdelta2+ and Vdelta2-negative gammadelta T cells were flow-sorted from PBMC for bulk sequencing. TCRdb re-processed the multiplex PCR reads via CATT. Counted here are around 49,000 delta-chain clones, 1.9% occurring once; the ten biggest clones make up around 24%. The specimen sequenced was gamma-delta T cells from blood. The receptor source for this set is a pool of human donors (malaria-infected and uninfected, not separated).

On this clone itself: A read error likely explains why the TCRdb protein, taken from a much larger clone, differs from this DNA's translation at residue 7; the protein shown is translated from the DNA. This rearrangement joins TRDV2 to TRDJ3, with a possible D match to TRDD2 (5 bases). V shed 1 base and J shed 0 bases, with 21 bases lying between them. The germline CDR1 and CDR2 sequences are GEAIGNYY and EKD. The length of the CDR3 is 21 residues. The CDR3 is CACDTVPGSPPSSWDTRQMFF. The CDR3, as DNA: TGTGCCTGTGACACGGTACCGGGGTCACCTCCTAGCTCCTGGGACACCCGACAGATGTTTTTC.

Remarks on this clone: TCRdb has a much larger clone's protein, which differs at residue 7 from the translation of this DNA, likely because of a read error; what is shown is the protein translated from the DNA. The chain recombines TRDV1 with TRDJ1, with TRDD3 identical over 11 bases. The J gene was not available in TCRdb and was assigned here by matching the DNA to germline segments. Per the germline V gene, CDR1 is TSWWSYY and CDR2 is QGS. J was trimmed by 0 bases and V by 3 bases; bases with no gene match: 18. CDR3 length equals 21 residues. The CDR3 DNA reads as TGTGCTCTTGGGGACTCACTCCTACTCTGGGGGATACAGGGGTACACCGATAAACTCATCTTT. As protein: CALGDSLLLWGIQGYTDKLIF.

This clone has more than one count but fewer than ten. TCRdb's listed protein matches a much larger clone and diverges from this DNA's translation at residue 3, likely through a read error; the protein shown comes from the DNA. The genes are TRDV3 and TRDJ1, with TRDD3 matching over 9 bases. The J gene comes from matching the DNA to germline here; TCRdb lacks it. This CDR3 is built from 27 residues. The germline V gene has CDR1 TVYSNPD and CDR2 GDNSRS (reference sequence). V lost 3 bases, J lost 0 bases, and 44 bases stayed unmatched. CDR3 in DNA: TGTGCCTTCCCTAAAACCCGGAGTGGCCTACCCAGATTACTGGGGGACAGGCCCAAGGTGTACACCGATAAACTCATCTTT. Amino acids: CAFPKTRSGLPRLLGDRPKVYTDKLIF.

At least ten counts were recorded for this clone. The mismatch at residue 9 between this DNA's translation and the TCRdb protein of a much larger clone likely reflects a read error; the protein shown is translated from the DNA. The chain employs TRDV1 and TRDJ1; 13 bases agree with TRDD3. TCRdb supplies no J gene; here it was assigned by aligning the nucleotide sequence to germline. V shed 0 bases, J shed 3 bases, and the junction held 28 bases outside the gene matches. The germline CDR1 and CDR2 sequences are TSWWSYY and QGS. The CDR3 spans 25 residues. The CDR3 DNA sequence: TGTGCTCTTGGGGAACTAAGCTACTCTTGGCGGTCTCCATATACTGGGGGATACGCGGCCGATAAACTCATCTTT. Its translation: CALGELSYSWRSPYTGGYAADKLIF.

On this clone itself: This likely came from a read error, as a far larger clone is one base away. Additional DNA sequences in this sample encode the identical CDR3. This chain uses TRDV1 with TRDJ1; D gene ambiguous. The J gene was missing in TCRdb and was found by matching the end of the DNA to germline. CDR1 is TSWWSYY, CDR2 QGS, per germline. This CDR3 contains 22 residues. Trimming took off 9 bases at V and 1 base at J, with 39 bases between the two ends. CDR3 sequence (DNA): TGTGCTCTGCTTCAGCGGCCCTTTTATTTCCCACCCCATCCCTCATCCACCGATAAACTCATCTTT. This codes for CALLQRPFYFPPHPSSTDKLIF.

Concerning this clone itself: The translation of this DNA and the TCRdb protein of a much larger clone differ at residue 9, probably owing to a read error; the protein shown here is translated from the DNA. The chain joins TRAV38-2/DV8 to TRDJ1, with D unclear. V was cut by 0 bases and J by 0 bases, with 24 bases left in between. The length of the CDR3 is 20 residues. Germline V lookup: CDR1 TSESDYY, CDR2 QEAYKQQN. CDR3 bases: TGTGCTTATAGGAGCGCGTTCCCTGCCAACGGTTTGGACTACACCGATAAACTCATCTTT. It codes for CAYRSAFPANGLDYTDKLIF.

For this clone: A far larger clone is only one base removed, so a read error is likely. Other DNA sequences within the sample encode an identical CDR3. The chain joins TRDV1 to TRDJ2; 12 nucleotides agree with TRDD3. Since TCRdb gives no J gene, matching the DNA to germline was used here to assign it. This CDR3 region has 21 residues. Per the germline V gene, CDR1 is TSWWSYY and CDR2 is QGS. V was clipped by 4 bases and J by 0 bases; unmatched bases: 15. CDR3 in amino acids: CALGAPLRTGGYYALTAQLFF. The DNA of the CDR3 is TGTGCTCTTGGGGCCCCTCTACGAACTGGGGGATACTATGCTTTGACAGCACAACTCTTCTTT.

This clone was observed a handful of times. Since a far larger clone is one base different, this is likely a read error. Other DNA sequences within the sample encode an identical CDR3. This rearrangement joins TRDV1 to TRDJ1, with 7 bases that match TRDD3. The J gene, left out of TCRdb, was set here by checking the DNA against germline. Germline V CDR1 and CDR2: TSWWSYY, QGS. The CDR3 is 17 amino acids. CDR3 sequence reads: CALGVPLLWWGRDKLIF. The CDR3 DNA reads TGTGCCCTTGGGGTCCCCCTACTGTGGTGGGGGAGGGATAAACTCATCTTT.

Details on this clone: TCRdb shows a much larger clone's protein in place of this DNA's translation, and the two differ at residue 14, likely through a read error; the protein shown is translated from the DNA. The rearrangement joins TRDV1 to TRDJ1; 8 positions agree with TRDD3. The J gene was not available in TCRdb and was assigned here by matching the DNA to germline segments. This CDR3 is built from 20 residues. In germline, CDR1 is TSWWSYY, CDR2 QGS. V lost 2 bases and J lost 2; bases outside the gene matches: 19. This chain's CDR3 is CALGEVYPRRMGDRTDKLIF. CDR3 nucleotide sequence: TGTGCTCTTGGGGAAGTGTATCCCAGGAGGATGGGGGATCGGACCGATAAACTCATCTTT.

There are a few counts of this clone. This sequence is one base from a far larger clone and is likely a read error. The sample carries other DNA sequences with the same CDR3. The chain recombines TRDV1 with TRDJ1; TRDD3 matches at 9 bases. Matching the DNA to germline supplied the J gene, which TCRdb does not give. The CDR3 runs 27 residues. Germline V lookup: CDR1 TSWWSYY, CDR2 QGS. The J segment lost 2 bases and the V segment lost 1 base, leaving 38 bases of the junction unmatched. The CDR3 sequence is CALGEPLFLAPKLGDTRRKGGTDKLIF. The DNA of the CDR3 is TGTGCTCTTGGGGAACCCCTCTTCCTAGCCCCCAAGCTAGGGGATACGCGGCGAAAAGGGGGTACCGATAAACTCATCTTT.